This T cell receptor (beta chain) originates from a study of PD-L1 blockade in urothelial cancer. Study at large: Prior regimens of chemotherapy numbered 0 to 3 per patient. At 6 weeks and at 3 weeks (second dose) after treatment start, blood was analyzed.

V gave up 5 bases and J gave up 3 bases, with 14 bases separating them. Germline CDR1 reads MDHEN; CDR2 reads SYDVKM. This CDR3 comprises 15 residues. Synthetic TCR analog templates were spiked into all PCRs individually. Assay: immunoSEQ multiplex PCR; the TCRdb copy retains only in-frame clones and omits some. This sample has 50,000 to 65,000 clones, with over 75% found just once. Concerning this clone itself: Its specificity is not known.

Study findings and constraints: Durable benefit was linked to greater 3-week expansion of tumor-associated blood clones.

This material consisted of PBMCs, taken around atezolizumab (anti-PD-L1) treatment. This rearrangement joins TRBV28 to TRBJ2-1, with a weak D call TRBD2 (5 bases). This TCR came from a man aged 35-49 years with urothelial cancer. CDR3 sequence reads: CASSPPEDFYNEQFF. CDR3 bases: TGTGCCAGCAGTCCGCCGGAGGACTTCTACAATGAGCAGTTCTTC.